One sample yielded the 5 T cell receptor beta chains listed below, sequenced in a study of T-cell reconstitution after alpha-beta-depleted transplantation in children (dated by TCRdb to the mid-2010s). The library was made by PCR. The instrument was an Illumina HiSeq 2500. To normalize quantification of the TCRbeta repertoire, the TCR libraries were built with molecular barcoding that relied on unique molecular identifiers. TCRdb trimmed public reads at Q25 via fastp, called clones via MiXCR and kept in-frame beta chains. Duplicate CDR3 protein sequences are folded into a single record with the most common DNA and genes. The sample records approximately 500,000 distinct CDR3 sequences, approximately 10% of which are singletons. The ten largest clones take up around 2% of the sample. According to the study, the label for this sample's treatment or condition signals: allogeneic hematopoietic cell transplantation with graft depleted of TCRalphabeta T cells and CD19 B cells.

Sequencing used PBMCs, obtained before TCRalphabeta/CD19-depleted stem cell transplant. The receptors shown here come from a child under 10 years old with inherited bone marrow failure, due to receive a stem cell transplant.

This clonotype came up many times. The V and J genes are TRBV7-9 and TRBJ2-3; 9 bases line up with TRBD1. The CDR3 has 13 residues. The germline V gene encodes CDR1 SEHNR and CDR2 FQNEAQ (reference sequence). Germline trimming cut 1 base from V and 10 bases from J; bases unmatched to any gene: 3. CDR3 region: CASSLDGDRAQYF. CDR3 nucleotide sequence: TGTGCCAGCAGCTTAGATGGGGACAGGGCGCAGTATTTT.

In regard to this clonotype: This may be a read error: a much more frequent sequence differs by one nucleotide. CDR3 DNA: TGTGCCAGCAGCCCAGGGCGCGGTGGGGGGCGGAACGAGCGGTACTTC. Its translation: CASSPGRGGGRNERYF. This sequence joins TRBV27 and TRBJ2-7; D possibly uses TRBD1 or TRBD2 (6 bases each). The CDR3 is 16 amino acids. Germline CDR1 MNHEY, CDR2 SMNVEV (reference sequence).

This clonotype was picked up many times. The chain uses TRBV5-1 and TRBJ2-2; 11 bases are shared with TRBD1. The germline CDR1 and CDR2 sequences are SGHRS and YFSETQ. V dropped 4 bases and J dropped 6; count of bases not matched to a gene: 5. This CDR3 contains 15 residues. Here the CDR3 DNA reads TGCGCCAGCAGCCCGGGACAGGGGGATCCCGGGGAGCTGTTTTTT. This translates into CASSPGQGDPGELFF.

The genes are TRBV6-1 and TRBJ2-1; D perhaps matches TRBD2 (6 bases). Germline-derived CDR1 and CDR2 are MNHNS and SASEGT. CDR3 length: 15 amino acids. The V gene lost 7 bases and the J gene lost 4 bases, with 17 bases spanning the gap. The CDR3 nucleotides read TGTGCCAGCACCATGAACCGGGGAGGATACAATGAGCAGTTCTTC. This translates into CASTMNRGGYNEQFF.

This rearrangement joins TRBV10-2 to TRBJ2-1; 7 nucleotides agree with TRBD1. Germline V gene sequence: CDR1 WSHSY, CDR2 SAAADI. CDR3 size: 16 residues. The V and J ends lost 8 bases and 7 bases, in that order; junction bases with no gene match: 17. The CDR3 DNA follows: TGCGCCAGCCACTCCGAACTCAGGGGGAGCGTTAATGAGCAGTTCTTC. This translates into CASHSELRGSVNEQFF.